Described below is a single T cell receptor (beta chain) sequence and its context. As yet, its antigen is unknown. These data belong to a study of shared clonotypes between healthy human individuals. General observations from the study: Specimens sampled were limited to blood, with tissue repertoires likely differing. The sharing of 4.5% to 6.5% of naive CD4 clonotypes was seen across a handful of donors.

Germline V gene lookup returns CDR1 LNHDA and CDR2 SQIVND (reference sequence). The CDR3 consists of 14 residues. The V and J ends lost 8 bases and 7 bases, in that order; junction bases with no gene match: 11. Execution of the assay was at deep level. Sorted-subset replicate PCRs used around 220 ng DNA, 30,000 or so T cell genomes. Sequencing was performed with immunoSEQ multiplex PCR; in TCRdb, only in-frame clones are kept and a portion is missing. Among under 600,000 clones, roughly 97% were seen once, and the ten largest hold approximately 0.057%. This sequence was found in a woman between 25 and 40 years old in good health. Material: naive CD4+ T cells sorted from blood. The subset denotes: CD45RA+ positively selected. The chain joins TRBV19 to TRBJ1-2; 9 bases align to TRBD1. The CDR3 region has the DNA TGTGCCAGTGTCACCACGGACAGGGGATCTGGCTACACCTTC. Protein: CASVTTDRGSGYTF.